The entry below gives a single TCR beta chain sequence along with its context. Its antigen is still unknown. Via MiXCR, TCRdb re-called the 5' RACE reads, giving one row per CDR3 protein. Of around 400,000 distinct CDR3 sequences in the sample, 20% to 25% were seen once. This sample stems from a study of T-cell memory formation after mild COVID-19. Broader study findings: Confirmation of SARS-CoV-2 specificity was lacking for second-wave clones peaking day 37. CD4+ clones that contracted lay mainly in CM and EM; CD8+ ones lay in EMRA.

The V gene's germline CDR1 is LNHDA and CDR2 SQIVND (reference sequence). Trimming stripped 7 bases from V and 6 bases from J, with 13 bases between. This CDR3 region has 13 residues. Sequencing used PBMCs or a T cell subset sorted from them (not recorded which). The rearrangement uses TRBV19 and TRBJ1-5; possible D gene TRBD1, 5 bases. The receptor comes from an adult woman who had mild COVID-19 (a few samples of this study predate the infection). Cell type and time point are not known. In nucleotides, the CDR3 is TGTGCCAGTACCGACCAGGGAGGTCAGCCCCAGCATTTT. It translates to CASTDQGGQPQHF.